The sequence of this T cell receptor (beta chain) was determined in a study of beta chain features in type 1 diabetes. Study background: The patients were much like the healthy donors in age, gender and cell yields.

The study reverse transcribed the entire isolated RNA, so it sequenced expressed TCRB transcripts. Deep immunoSEQ sequencing covered naive, central memory and regulatory T cell samples. Sequencing was performed with immunoSEQ multiplex PCR; in TCRdb, only in-frame clones are kept and a portion is missing. The sample consists of roughly 140,000 clones, about 7.3% of them appearing once. This clone showed up just a few times. The CDR3 covers 13 residues. CDR1 is MDHEN and CDR2 is SYDVKM in the germline V gene. V trimming: 6 bases; J trimming: 7 bases; junction bases outside the gene matches: 6. The chain recombines TRBV28 with TRBJ1-2; the match to TRBD1 covers 9 bases. The material sequenced was central memory CD4+ T cells from blood. The TCR sequence derives from a man between 18 and 29 years old in good health. The CDR3, as DNA: TGTGCCAGCAGGTTAACAGGGGGCATTGGCTACACCTTC. Its protein product is CASRLTGGIGYTF.